Included here is one T cell receptor (beta chain) sequence, with context. The antigen remains unidentified. Sequenced by immunoSEQ multiplex PCR; TCRdb stores in-frame clones only, minus some. The sample holds around 35,000 clones, 84% seen once. These data come from a study of monozygotic twins with cystic fibrosis. Study-wide background: With about 15 PCR cycles, barcoded libraries came from 3 to 3.5 micrograms of fragmented DNA.

General study points: V usage most resembled the co-twin in 13 of 16 pairs. In this small cohort, shared CDR3 numbers showed no association with age, concordance or disease severity. Low clonality (median roughly 0.0087) suggested a mostly naive repertoire.

V lost 10 bases to trimming and J lost 1 base, with 17 bases between them. The CDR3 is made up of 14 amino acids. The germline V gene has CDR1 ENHRY and CDR2 SYGVKD. This receptor was obtained from a girl aged 2 to 9 with cystic fibrosis. Sequenced sample: blood. V usage is TRBV10-3 and J usage is TRBJ2-7; no clear D gene. The CDR3 bases are TGTGCCACAAACGGGCGTCCCGGTTCCTACGAGCAGTACTTC. Translated: CATNGRPGSYEQYF.